This entry lists 25 T cell receptor beta chains sequenced from one sample in a study of T cell clonality in common variable immunodeficiency. Their antigens are not known. Findings of the study overall: Reportedly, TCR beta sequences from common variable immunodeficiency showed fewer deletions and N-nucleotide insertions.

The method was immunoSEQ multiplex PCR; TCRdb's version includes in-frame clones alone and lacks a portion of them. The record shows some 28,000 clones for this sample, with no singletons present. Sequencing was performed on peripheral blood mononuclear cells. These TCRs come from a human donor with common variable immunodeficiency.

This clone was counted many times. The CDR3 end lies 3 residues beyond the end of the read and is filled in from the germline J gene. V and J are TRBV6-1 and TRBJ1-1, with TRBD1 matching over 7 bases. Germline V lookup: CDR1 MNHNS, CDR2 SASEGT. With 4 bases clipped from V and 3 bases from J, the junction kept 8 bases outside the gene matches. CDR3 length: 15 amino acids. Partial CDR3 DNA: TGTGCCAGCAGTGGTCCACAGGGGATCGACACTGAA. Translated: CASSGPQGIDTE. The CDR3 as a whole reads CASSGPQGIDTEAFF.

This clone was detected a few times. The read falls 3 residues short of the CDR3 end, and the missing part is taken from the germline J gene. This chain links TRBV30 with TRBJ2-7; D is unclear. This CDR3 comprises 14 residues. CDR1 GTSNPN and CDR2 SVGIG come from the germline V gene (reference sequence). Trimming pared 0 bases from V and 2 bases from J, leaving 11 bases between. The CDR3 bases that were read are TGTGCCTGGAGTGTCGTTCATGGGCCCTACGAG. Translating gives CAWSVVHGPYE. From start to end, the CDR3 is CAWSVVHGPYEQYF.

This clone came up many times. The sequenced fragment ends 3 residues before the CDR3 boundary, so the rest is inferred from the germline J gene. V gene TRBV5-6 combines with J gene TRBJ1-5; TRBD1 matches 9 bases. The trim removed 1 base at V and 6 bases at J, leaving 5 bases unmatched. The CDR3 is 15 amino acids. Germline lookup yields CDR1 SGHDT and CDR2 YYEEEE. The covered CDR3 bases are TGTGCCAGCAGCTTGCGGGGGACAGGGAGTCAGCCC. Its translation is CASSLRGTGSQP. In full, the CDR3 is CASSLRGTGSQPQHF.

This clone was counted a few times. The CDR3 end falls 3 residues outside the read, so it is completed with the germline J gene. Other DNA variants within this sample encode the same CDR3. The chain recombines TRBV19 with TRBJ2-3, with D perhaps TRBD1 (6 bases). Trimming removed 3 bases at V and 1 base at J, with 11 bases between. The CDR3 length is 15 residues. Germline V gives CDR1 LNHDA, CDR2 SQIVND (reference sequence). The sequenced part of the CDR3 DNA is TGTGCCAGTAGTATCAGGGGAGTCGGCACAGATACG. Protein sequence: CASSIRGVGTDT. Given in full, the CDR3 is CASSIRGVGTDTQYF.

This clone was observed many times. The sequenced fragment ends 3 residues before the CDR3 boundary, so the rest is inferred from the germline J gene. The chain combines TRBV6-2 or TRBV6-3 with TRBJ1-1, with 8 bases aligning to TRBD1. The junction had 13 bases not matched to a gene; V was cut back by 6 bases and J by 4 bases. The CDR3 length is 16 residues. CDR1 and CDR2 from the germline V gene are MNHEY and SVGEGT. The CDR3 bases that were read are TGTGCCAGCAGAAATCGGACAGGGAGGGTTGGCACTGAA. It encodes CASRNRTGRVGTE. The full CDR3 is CASRNRTGRVGTEAFF.

Note on this clone: The read ends 3 residues before the CDR3 terminus; that terminus is restored from the germline J gene. The V gene is TRBV19, the J gene TRBJ1-2; the match to TRBD1 covers 8 bases. Germline CDR1 reads LNHDA; CDR2 reads SQIVND (reference sequence). With 11 bases clipped from V and 3 bases from J, the junction kept 8 bases outside the gene matches. The CDR3 runs to 13 residues. CDR3 loop: CASTLTGDYGYTF. The DNA read from the CDR3 is TGTGCCTCAACTCTGACAGGGGACTATGGC.

About this clone itself: The read terminates 3 residues before the CDR3 end, so the remaining end is supplied by the germline J gene. The genes are TRBV6-2 or TRBV6-3 and TRBJ2-1, with D unresolved. Trimming cost V 5 bases and J 4 bases, with 9 bases left between them. The CDR3 covers 13 residues. CDR1 MNHEY and CDR2 SVGEGT come from the germline V gene. Incomplete CDR3 DNA: TGTGCCAGCAGTCAGGAGAATTACAATGAG. Residues: CASSQENYNE. The complete CDR3 reads CASSQENYNEQFF.

As regards this clone: The CDR3 goes on 3 residues after the read ends, and that part is filled in from the germline J gene. This chain joins TRBV18 and TRBJ2-7; D is unclear. V was cut by 1 base and J by 5 bases, with 6 bases left in between. The CDR3 loop spans 12 amino acids. Germline V gene data show CDR1 as KGHSH and CDR2 as LQKENI. The CDR3: CASSPLEDEQYF. The part of the CDR3 DNA that was read is TGTGCCAGCTCACCACTCGAGGACGAG.

This clone showed up just a few times. Read sequence stops 3 residues before the CDR3 end, and the germline J gene provides the missing end. The J gene is TRBJ2-5, the V gene TRBV11-3; TRBD1 might be the D (5 bases). Germline lookup yields CDR1 SGHNT and CDR2 YENEEA. Trimming took off 4 bases at V and 1 base at J, with 13 bases between the two ends. The CDR3 sequence is 15 residues long. The sequenced part of the CDR3 DNA is TGTGCCAGCAGCTCGACCAGGGAACTCCAAGAGACC. Translating gives CASSSTRELQET. The whole CDR3 is CASSSTRELQETQYF.

This clone was found many times. The missing CDR3 end, 3 residues past where the read stops, is filled in from the germline J gene. This chain links TRBV5-1 with TRBJ2-3; D remains unclear. This CDR3 region has 13 residues. Trimming took off 2 bases at V and 2 bases at J, with 6 bases between the two ends. CDR1 is SGHRS, CDR2 YFSETQ, per germline. The CDR3 DNA, read in part, is TGCGCCAGCAGCTTAGGCCCCACAGATACG. This sequence encodes CASSLGPTDT. The whole CDR3 reads CASSLGPTDTQYF.

With respect to this clone: The DNA ends 3 residues before the CDR3 does, and the rest of the CDR3 is filled in from the germline J gene. This chain uses TRBV5-3 with TRBJ1-1, with TRBD1 matching over 7 bases. TRBV5-3 has ORF status, its function being uncertain. V shed 6 bases, J shed 6 bases, and the junction held 14 bases outside the gene matches. The CDR3 has 15 residues. CDR3 amino acids: CARNLTLTGAAEAFF. The DNA read from the CDR3 is TGTGCCAGAAATCTCACCCTTACAGGGGCCGCTGAA.

In its sample, this clone was seen many times. The read terminates 3 residues ahead of where the CDR3 ends, so the germline J gene completes it. V is TRBV19 and J is TRBJ2-6, with 9 nucleotides matching TRBD1. V lost 8 bases and J lost 2; bases outside the gene matches: 1. The length of the CDR3 is 14 residues. CDR1 LNHDA and CDR2 SQIVND come from the germline V gene (reference sequence). The chain's CDR3 is CASWTGAGANVLTF. CDR3 DNA, as far as it was read: TGTGCCAGTTGGACAGGGGCTGGGGCCAACGTC.

As concerns this clone: Coverage ceases 3 residues before the CDR3 finishes, and the germline J gene fills in the end. V and J are TRBV7-7 and TRBJ2-1, with 7 bases lining up with TRBD1. The trim removed 5 bases at V and 0 bases at J, leaving 4 bases unmatched. CDR1 SSHAT and CDR2 FNYEAQ come from the germline V gene (reference sequence). The CDR3 has 15 amino acids. The CDR3 bases that were read are TGTGCCAGCAGCCCCGGGACAGCCTCCTACAATGAG. This sequence encodes CASSPGTASYNE. Given in full, the CDR3 is CASSPGTASYNEQFF.

This clone occurred a few times. The CDR3 end falls 3 residues outside the read, so it is completed with the germline J gene. The chain employs TRBV19 and TRBJ1-5; D is unresolved. The CDR3 spans 13 residues. The V end was cut by 3 bases, the J end by 2 bases, with 5 bases between. Germline V lookup: CDR1 LNHDA, CDR2 SQIVND (reference sequence). The part of the CDR3 DNA that was read is TGTGCCAGTAGTATTCCGGGCAATCAGCCC. This codes for CASSIPGNQP. The complete CDR3 reads CASSIPGNQPQHF.

Points on this clone: The sequenced fragment ends 3 residues before the CDR3 boundary, so the rest is inferred from the germline J gene. Additional DNA sequences in this sample encode the identical CDR3. The V call is TRBV19, the J call TRBJ2-5; TRBD1 aligns across 9 bases. Per germline, CDR1 LNHDA and CDR2 SQIVND (reference sequence). J gave up 5 bases and V 4 bases, and 14 bases lay outside the gene matches. The CDR3 sequence is 17 residues long. This CDR3 is CASSTTTGGPPGETQYF. The covered CDR3 bases are TGTGCCAGTAGTACCACGACAGGGGGTCCCCCGGGGGAGACC.

There are many counts of this clone. The CDR3 goes on 3 residues after the read ends, and that part is filled in from the germline J gene. Other DNA sequences from this sample encode an identical CDR3 as well. This chain links TRBV5-1 with TRBJ1-4; 8 nucleotides agree with TRBD1. The trim removed 2 bases at V and 8 bases at J, leaving 5 bases unmatched. The germline V gene encodes CDR1 SGHRS and CDR2 YFSETQ. There are 14 residues in the CDR3. CDR3 bases read: TGCGCCAGCAGCTTTGGACAGGGAGGGGAAAAA. Amino acids: CASSFGQGGEK. The whole CDR3 sequence is CASSFGQGGEKLFF.

This clone was counted many times. CDR3 sequence reads: CASGRGTYEQYF. CDR3 bases read: TGTGCCAGCGGCAGGGGGACCTACGAG. This chain connects TRBV2 to TRBJ2-7; 7 bases map to TRBD1. The observed sequence ends 3 residues before the CDR3 terminus, with the missing tail filled in from the germline J gene. Trimming cost V 8 bases and J 2 bases; bases outside gene matches: 3. Germline V gene sequence: CDR1 SNHLY, CDR2 FYNNEI. The CDR3 runs 12 residues.

This clone showed up just a few times. The read is 3 residues too short to cover the CDR3 end, so that end is filled in from the germline J gene. J is TRBJ1-3 and V is TRBV19; TRBD1 is a possible D gene (5 bases). The CDR3 consists of 15 residues. CDR1 and CDR2 (germline): LNHDA, SQIVND (reference sequence). V shed 6 bases and J shed 0 bases, with 12 bases lying between them. The sequenced CDR3 bases are TGTGCCAGTAGACCCGACAGAAGCTCTGGAAACACC. The encoded protein is CASRPDRSSGNT. The full-length CDR3 reads as CASRPDRSSGNTIYF.

Many counts were recorded for this clone. The read is 3 residues too short to cover the CDR3 end, so that end is filled in from the germline J gene. The gene calls are TRBV7-6 and TRBJ2-2; 9 bases are a match to TRBD1. Germline V gene lookup returns CDR1 SGHVS and CDR2 FNYEAQ. V lost 6 bases, J lost 7 bases, and 9 bases stayed unmatched. CDR3 length: 15 amino acids. Incomplete CDR3 DNA: TGTGCCAGCAGTTCCGGGACAGGGTCTAACGGGGAG. Its protein product is CASSSGTGSNGE. The whole CDR3 region reads CASSSGTGSNGELFF. Drawing the rest from reference TRBV7-6 and TRBJ2-2, the complete variable domain is GAGVSQSPRYKVTKRGQDVALRCDPISGHVSLYWYRQALGQGPEFLTYFNYEAQQDKSGLPNDRFSAERPEGSISTLTIQRTEQRDSAMYRCASSSGTGSNGELFFGEGSRLTVL.

This clone has a handful of counts. The CDR3 end falls 3 residues outside the read, so it is completed with the germline J gene. The chain carries TRBV19 and TRBJ1-5, with 7 bases aligning to TRBD1. Germline loops: CDR1 LNHDA, CDR2 SQIVND (reference sequence). The CDR3 sequence is 13 residues long. V shed 11 bases, J shed 2 bases, and the junction held 6 bases outside the gene matches. Partial CDR3 DNA: TGTGCCGCACAGGGGTTTGGCAATCAGCCC. It codes for CAAQGFGNQP. The full CDR3 protein is CAAQGFGNQPQHF.

The table lists this clone with many counts. The read terminates 3 residues ahead of where the CDR3 ends, so the germline J gene completes it. The J gene is TRBJ2-7, the V gene TRBV20-1, with 10 nucleotides matching TRBD2. The length of the CDR3 is 15 residues. Germline V gives CDR1 DFQATT, CDR2 SNEGSKA (reference sequence). V was pared by 2 bases and J by 2 bases, with 6 bases of the junction left unmatched. The CDR3 bases that were read are TGCAGTGCTAGATATCTAGCGGGGGCTACCTACGAG. Translating gives CSARYLAGATYE. From start to end, the CDR3 is CSARYLAGATYEQYF.

This clone was counted a few times. This CDR3 reads CASSRIQRGGYTF. The part of the CDR3 DNA that was read is TGTGCCAGCAGTCGGATTCAGAGGGGAGGC. This chain links TRBV7-2 with TRBJ1-2; D possibly corresponds to TRBD1 (5 bases). The sequenced fragment ends 3 residues before the CDR3 boundary, so the rest is inferred from the germline J gene. The germline V gene has CDR1 SGHTA and CDR2 FQGNSA. The CDR3 consists of 13 residues.

As concerns this clone: The read stops 3 residues short of the end of the CDR3; the missing end is completed from the germline J gene. Other nucleotide sequences in the sample specify the same CDR3. The chain carries TRBV2 and TRBJ1-4; TRBD1 matches 8 bases. Germline V gene lookup returns CDR1 SNHLY and CDR2 FYNNEI. This CDR3 is 15 amino acids long. V shed 5 bases, J shed 7 bases, and the junction held 9 bases outside the gene matches. CDR3 residues: CASSFPGTGGEKLFF. CDR3 DNA, as far as it was read: TGTGCCAGCAGTTTTCCCGGGACAGGAGGTGAAAAA.

This clone has ten or more counts. The read is 3 residues too short to cover the CDR3 end, so that end is filled in from the germline J gene. This chain links TRBV29-1 with TRBJ1-1, with D unclear. Germline assignment: CDR1 SQVTM and CDR2 ANQGSEA. Trimming removed 6 bases from V and 1 base from J, with 15 bases in between. This CDR3 spans 14 amino acids. CDR3 residues: CSVRRVDGNTEAFF. The sequenced part of the CDR3 DNA is TGCAGCGTCCGACGGGTAGATGGGAACACTGAA.

This clone is termed medium-sized. The sequenced fragment ends 3 residues before the CDR3 boundary, so the rest is inferred from the germline J gene. This chain links TRBV12-5 with TRBJ2-3, with D possibly TRBD1 on 5 matching bases. The CDR3 has 14 residues. From germline, CDR1 is LGHNT and CDR2 FRNRAP. The V end was cut by 1 base, the J end by 3 bases, with 8 bases between. The chain's CDR3 is CASGLGGETDTQYF. CDR3 bases read: TGTGCTAGTGGTTTGGGGGGCGAGACAGATACG.